This T cell receptor beta chain is drawn from a study of cytomegalovirus exposure and HLA in healthy donors. Study results and caveats: When analyzed later, a missense DCLRE1C variant was found to be linked to TCR beta V- and J-gene trimming. In a later analysis, DRB1 alleles had the most associated TCRs; HLA-C alleles the fewest.

This CDR3 is 11 amino acids long. CDR1 and CDR2 (germline): SGHNT, YYREEE (reference sequence). The V end lost 3 bases, the J end lost 5 bases, and 5 bases lay between the germline ends. PCR primers comprised 60 Vbeta and 13 Jbeta primers. TCRdb keeps only in-frame clones here, not all; method: immunoSEQ multiplex PCR. The repertoire holds roughly 80,000 clones, with 60% to 80% as singletons. Regarding donors, all were healthy bone marrow donors. This clone was seen only once. What it binds is not known. The clonotype was recovered from a woman between 35 and 50 years old in good health and CMV-seronegative. The source material was PBMCs. The rearrangement joins TRBV5-4 to TRBJ2-5; D is unresolved. CDR3 sequence reads: CASSSRETQYF. The CDR3 DNA is TGTGCCAGCAGCTCGCGGGAGACCCAGTACTTC.